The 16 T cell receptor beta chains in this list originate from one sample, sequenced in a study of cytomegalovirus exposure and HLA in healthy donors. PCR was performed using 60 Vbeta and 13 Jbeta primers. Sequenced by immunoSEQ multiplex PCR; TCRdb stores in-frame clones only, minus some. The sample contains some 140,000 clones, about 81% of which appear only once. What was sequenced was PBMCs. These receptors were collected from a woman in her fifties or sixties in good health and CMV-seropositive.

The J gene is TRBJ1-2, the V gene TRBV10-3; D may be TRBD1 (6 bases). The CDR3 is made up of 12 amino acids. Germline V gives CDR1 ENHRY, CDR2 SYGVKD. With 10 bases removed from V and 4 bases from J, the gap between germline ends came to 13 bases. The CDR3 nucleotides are TGTGCCACCCAACAGGGAACCTATGGCTACACCTTC. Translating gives CATQQGTYGYTF.

The DNA of the CDR3 is TGCAGCGCCGAGCGGAACTACAATGAGCAGTTCTTC. Translating gives CSAERNYNEQFF. The chain combines TRBV29-1 with TRBJ2-1, with a weak D call TRBD2 (5 bases). The CDR3 has 12 amino acids. Germline V gene sequence: CDR1 SQVTM, CDR2 ANQGSEA. V dropped 7 bases and J dropped 3 bases, with 10 bases sitting between them.

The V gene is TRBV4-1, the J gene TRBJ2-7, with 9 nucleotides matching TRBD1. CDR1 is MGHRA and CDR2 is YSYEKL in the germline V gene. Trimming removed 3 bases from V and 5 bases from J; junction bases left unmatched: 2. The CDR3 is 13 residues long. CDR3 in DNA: TGCGCCAGCAGCCAGAGACAGGGGGACGAGCAGTACTTC. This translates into CASSQRQGDEQYF.

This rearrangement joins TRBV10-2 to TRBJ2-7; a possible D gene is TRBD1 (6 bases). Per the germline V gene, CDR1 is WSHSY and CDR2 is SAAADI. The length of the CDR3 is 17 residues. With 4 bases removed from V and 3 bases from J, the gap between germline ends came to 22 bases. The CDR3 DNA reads TGCGCCAGCAGTGGGATGGACTTCCTACAGGGATACTACGAGCAGTACTTC. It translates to CASSGMDFLQGYYEQYF.

For the CDR3, the DNA is TGTGCCAGTAGTGACAACTCCTACAATGAGCAGTTCTTC. As protein: CASSDNSYNEQFF. This rearrangement joins TRBV19 to TRBJ2-1; D ambiguous. Germline-derived CDR1 and CDR2 are LNHDA and SQIVND (reference sequence). The CDR3 runs 13 residues. Between the trimmed V and J ends, which lost 5 bases and 0 bases, there was a span of 5 bases.

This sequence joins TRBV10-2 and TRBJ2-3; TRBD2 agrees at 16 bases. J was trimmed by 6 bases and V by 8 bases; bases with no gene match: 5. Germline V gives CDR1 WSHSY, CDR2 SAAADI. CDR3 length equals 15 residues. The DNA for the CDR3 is TGCGCCAGCTGGGGACTAGCGGGAGGGCCGGATACGCAGTATTTT. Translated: CASWGLAGGPDTQYF.

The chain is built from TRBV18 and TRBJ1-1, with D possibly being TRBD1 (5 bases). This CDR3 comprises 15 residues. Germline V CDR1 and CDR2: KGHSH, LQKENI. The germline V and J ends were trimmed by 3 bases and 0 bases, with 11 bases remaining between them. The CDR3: CASSPQAGLNTEAFF. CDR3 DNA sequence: TGTGCCAGCTCACCTCAAGCGGGGCTGAACACTGAAGCTTTCTTT.

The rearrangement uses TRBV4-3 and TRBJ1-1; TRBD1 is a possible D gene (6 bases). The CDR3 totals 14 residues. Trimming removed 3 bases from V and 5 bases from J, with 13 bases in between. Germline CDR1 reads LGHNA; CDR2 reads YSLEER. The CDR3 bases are TGCGCCAGCAGCCATTCCCCAGGGGTGACTGAAGCTTTCTTT. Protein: CASSHSPGVTEAFF.

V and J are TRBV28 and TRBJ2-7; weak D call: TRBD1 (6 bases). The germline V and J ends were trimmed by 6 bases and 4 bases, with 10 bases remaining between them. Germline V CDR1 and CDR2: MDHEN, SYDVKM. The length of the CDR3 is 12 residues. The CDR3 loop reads CASRPGDYEQYF. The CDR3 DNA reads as TGTGCCAGCAGGCCAGGGGATTACGAGCAGTACTTC.

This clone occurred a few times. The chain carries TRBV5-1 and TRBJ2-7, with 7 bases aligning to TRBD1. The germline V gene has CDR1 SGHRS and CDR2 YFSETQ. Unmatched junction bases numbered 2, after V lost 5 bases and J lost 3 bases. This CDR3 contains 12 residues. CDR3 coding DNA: TGCGCCAGCAGACAGGGGATCTACGAGCAGTACTTC. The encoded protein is CASRQGIYEQYF.

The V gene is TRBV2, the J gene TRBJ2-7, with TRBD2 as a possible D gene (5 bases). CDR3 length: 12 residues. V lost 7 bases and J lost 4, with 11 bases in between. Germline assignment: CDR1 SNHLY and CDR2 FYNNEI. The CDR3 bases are TGTGCCAGCAAACCGGACTCGTACGAGCAGTACTTC. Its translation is CASKPDSYEQYF.

CDR3 sequence reads: CASSPGTTNTGELFF. DNA for the CDR3: TGTGCCAGCAGCCCCGGGACTACAAACACCGGGGAGCTGTTTTTT. This sequence joins TRBV11-3 and TRBJ2-2, with 7 bases matching TRBD2. This CDR3 is 15 amino acids long. Germline V gene data show CDR1 as SGHNT and CDR2 as YENEEA. Germline trimming cut 5 bases from V and 2 bases from J; bases unmatched to any gene: 5.

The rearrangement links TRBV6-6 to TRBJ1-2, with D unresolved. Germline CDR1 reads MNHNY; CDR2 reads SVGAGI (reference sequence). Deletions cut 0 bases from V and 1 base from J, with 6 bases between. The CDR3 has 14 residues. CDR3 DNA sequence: TGTGCCAGCAGTTACTCCGGGATTAACTATGGCTACACCTTC. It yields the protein CASSYSGINYGYTF.

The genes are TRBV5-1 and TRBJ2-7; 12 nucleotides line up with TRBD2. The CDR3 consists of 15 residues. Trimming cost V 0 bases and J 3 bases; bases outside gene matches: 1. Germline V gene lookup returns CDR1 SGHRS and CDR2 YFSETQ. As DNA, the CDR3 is TGCGCCAGCAGCTTGGCACTAGCGGGAGGCTACGAGCAGTACTTC. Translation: CASSLALAGGYEQYF.

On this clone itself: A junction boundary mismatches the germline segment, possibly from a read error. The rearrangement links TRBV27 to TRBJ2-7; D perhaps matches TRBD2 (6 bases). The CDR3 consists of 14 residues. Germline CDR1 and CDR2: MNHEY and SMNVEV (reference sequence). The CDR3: CASSSGGKPYGQYF. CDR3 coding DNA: TGTGCCAGCAGTTCCGGCGGGAAGCCCTACGGGCAGTACTTC.

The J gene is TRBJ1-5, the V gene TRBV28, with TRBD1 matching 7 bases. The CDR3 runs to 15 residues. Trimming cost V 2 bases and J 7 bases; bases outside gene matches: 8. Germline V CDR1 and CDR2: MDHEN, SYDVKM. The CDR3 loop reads CASSLGTDLQQPQHF. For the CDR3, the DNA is TGTGCCAGCAGTTTAGGGACAGATTTACAACAGCCCCAGCATTTT.